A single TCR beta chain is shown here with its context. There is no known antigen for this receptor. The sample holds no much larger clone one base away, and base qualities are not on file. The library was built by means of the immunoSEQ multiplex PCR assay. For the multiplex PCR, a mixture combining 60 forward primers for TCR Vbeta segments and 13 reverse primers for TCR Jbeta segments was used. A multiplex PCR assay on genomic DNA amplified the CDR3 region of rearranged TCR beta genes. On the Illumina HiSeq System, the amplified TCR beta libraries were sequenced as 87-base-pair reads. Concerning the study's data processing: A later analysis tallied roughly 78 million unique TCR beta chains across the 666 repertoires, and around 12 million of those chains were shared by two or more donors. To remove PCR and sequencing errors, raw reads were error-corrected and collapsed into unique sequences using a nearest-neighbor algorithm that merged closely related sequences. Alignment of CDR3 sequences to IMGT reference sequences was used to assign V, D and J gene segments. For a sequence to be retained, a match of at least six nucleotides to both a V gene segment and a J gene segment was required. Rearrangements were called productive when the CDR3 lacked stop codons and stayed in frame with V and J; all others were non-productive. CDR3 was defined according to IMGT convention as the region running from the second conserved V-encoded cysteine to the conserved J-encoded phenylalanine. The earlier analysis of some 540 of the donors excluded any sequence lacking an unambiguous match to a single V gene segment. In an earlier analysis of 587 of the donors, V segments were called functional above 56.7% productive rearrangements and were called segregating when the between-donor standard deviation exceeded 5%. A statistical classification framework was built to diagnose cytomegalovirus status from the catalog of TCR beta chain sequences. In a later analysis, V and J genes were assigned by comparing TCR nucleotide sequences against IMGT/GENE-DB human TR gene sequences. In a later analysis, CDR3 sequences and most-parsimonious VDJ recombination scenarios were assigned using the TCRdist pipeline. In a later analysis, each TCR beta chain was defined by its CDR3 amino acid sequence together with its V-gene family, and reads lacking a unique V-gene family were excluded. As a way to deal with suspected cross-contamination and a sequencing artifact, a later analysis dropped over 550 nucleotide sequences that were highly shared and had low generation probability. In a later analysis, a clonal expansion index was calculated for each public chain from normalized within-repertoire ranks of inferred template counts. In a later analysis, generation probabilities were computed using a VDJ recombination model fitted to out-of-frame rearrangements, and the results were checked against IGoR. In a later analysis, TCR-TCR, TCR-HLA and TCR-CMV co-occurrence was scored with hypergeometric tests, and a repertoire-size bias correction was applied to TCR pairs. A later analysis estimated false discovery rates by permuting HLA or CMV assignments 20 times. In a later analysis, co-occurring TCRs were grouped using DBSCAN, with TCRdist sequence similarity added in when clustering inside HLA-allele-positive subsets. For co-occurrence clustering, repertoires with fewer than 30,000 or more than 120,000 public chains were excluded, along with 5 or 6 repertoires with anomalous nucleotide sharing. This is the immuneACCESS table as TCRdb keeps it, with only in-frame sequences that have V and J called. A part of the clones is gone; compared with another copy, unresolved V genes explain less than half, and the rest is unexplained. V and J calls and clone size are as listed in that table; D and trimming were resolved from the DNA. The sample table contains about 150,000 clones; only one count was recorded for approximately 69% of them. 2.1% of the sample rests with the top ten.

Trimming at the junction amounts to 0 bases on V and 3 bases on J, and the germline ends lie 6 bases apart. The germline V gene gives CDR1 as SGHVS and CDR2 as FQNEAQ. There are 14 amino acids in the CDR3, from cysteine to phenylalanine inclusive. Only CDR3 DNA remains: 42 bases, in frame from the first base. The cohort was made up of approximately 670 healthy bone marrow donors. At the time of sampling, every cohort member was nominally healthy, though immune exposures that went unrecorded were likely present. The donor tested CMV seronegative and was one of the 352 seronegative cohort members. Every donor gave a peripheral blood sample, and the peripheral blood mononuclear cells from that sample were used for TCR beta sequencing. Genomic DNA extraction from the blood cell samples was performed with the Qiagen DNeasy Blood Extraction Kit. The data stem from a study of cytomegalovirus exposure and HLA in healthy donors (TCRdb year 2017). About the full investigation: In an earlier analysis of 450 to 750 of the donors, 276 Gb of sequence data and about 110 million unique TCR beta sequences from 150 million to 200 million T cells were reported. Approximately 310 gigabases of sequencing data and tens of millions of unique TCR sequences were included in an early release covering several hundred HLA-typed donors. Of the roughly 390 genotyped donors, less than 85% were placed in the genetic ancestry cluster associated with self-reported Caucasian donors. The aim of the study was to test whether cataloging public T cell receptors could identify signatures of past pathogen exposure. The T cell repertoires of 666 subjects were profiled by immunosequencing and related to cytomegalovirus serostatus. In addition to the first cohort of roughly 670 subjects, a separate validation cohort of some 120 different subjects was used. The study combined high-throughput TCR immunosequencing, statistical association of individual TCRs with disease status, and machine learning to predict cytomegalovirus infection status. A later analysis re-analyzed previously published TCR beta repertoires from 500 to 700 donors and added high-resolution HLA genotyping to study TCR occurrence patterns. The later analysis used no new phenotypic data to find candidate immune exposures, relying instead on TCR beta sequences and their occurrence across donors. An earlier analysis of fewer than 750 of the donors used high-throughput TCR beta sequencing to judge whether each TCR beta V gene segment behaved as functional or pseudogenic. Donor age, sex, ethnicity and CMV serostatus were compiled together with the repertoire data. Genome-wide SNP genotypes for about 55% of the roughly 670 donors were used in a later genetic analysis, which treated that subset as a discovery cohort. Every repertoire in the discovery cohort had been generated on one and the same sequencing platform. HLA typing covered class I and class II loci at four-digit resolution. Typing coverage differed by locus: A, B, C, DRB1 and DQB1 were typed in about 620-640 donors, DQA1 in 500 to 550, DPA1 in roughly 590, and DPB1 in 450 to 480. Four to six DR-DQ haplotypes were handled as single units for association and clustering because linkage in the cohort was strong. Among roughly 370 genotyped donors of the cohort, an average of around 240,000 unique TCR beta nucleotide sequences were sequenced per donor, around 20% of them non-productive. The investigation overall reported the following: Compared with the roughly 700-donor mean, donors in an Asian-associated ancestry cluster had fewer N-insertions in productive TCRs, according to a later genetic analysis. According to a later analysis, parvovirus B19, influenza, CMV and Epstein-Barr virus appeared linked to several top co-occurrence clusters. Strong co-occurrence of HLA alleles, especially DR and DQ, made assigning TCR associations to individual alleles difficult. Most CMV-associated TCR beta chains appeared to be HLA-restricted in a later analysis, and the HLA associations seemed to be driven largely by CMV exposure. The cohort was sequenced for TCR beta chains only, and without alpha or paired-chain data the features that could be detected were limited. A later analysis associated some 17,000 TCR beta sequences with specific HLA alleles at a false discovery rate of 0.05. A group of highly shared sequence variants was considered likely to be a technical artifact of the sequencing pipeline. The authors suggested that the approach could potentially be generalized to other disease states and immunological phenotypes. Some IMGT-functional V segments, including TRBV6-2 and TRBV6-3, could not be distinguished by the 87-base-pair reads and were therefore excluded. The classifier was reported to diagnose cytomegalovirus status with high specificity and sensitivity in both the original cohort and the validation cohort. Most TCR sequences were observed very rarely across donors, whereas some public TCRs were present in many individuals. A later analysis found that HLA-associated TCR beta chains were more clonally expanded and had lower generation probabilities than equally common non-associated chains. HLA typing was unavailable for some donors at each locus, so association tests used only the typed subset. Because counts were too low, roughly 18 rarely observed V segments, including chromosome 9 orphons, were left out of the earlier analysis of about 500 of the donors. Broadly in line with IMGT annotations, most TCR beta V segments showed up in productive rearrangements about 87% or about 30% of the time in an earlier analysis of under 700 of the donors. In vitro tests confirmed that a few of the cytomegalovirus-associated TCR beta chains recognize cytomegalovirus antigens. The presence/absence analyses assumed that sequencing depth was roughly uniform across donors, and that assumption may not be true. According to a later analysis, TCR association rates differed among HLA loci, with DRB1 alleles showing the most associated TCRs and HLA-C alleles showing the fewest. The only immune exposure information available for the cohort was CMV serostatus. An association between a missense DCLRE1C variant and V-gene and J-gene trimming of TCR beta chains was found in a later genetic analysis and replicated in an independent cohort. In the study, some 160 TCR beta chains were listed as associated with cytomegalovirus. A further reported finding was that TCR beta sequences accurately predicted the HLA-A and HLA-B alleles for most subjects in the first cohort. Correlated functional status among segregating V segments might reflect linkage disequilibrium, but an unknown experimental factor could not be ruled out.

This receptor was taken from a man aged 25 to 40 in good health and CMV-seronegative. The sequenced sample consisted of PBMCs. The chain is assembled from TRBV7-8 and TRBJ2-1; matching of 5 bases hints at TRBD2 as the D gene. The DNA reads TGTGCCAGCAGCTTAGCTGGAGGCTACAATGAGCAGTTCTTC. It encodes CASSLAGGYNEQFF.